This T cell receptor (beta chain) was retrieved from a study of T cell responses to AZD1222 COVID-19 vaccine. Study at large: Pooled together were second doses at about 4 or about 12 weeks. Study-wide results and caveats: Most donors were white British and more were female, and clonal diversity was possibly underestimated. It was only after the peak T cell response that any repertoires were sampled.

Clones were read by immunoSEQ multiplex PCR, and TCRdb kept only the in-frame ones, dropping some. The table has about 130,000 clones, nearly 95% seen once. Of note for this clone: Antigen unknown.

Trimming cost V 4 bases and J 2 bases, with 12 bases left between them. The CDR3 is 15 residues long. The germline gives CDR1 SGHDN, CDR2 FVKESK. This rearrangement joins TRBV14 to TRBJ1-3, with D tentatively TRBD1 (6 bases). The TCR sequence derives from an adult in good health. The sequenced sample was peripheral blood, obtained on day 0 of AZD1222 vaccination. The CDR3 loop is CASSLQGGAGNTIYF. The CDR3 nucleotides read TGTGCCAGCAGCCTACAGGGAGGGGCTGGAAACACCATATATTTT.